These 11 T cell receptor beta chains were sequenced from one sample in a study of response to subunit inactivated influenza vaccine. TCRdb passed the RT-PCR reads through MiXCR, listing each CDR3 protein once. The data hold about 700,000 distinct CDR3 sequences, with about 15% observed a single time. The sequencing here drew on PBMCs from blood, taken approximately 15 days before vaccination. The receptors were gathered from a man aged 50 or older who received an inactivated influenza vaccine.

This clonotype has just a few counts. The CDR3 sequence is CASSYAQKAGGHNNEQFF. CDR3 sequence (DNA): TGTGCCAGCAGTTACGCCCAAAAAGCGGGGGGGCATAACAATGAGCAGTTCTTC. This chain connects TRBV6-5 to TRBJ2-1; TRBD2 matches 10 bases. J gave up 5 bases and V 2 bases, and 12 bases lay outside the gene matches. CDR3 length: 18 residues. Per the germline V gene, CDR1 is MNHEY and CDR2 is SVGAGI.

The chain combines TRBV4-3 with TRBJ2-2; possibly TRBD1 or TRBD2 for D (6 bases each). Germline V gene sequence: CDR1 LGHNA, CDR2 YSLEER. The CDR3 contains 16 residues. V gave up 4 bases and J gave up 2 bases, with 14 bases separating them. CDR3 amino acids: CASSPQGGYNTGELFF. The CDR3 DNA sequence: TGCGCCAGCAGCCCCCAAGGGGGGTACAACACCGGGGAGCTGTTTTTT.

The chain links TRBV20-1 to TRBJ2-5; possibly TRBD2 for D (6 bases). V lost 3 bases and J lost 2, with 19 bases in between. The CDR3 extends over 16 amino acids. Germline assignment: CDR1 DFQATT and CDR2 SNEGSKA (reference sequence). The CDR3, as DNA: TGCAGTGCTAGCAGTTGGGCGCCGGGGGAACAAGAGACCCAGTACTTC. Amino acids: CSASSWAPGEQETQYF.

The chain carries TRBV3-1 and TRBJ2-1, with D maybe TRBD2 (5 bases). This CDR3 spans 13 amino acids. Germline V gene lookup returns CDR1 LGHDT and CDR2 YNNKEL (reference sequence). The V end lost 0 bases, the J end lost 12 bases, and 12 bases lay between the germline ends. The CDR3 nucleotides are TGTGCCAGCAGCCAAGATATTAGGGCGGGGCAGTTCTTC. The encoded protein is CASSQDIRAGQFF.

CDR3 DNA sequence: TGCGCCAGCAGCCCCTTAGCGGGAGGCGCGTCCTACGAGCAGTACTTC. This gives the protein CASSPLAGGASYEQYF. The V gene is TRBV5-1, the J gene TRBJ2-7, with 10 bases fitting TRBD2. V dropped 4 bases and J dropped 1; count of bases not matched to a gene: 8. This CDR3 spans 16 amino acids. The germline V gene has CDR1 SGHRS and CDR2 YFSETQ.

The genes are TRBV7-8 and TRBJ2-5; D call uncertain. Between the trimmed V and J ends, which lost 2 bases and 3 bases, there was a span of 19 bases. The CDR3 is 17 residues long. Germline values: CDR1 SGHVS, CDR2 FQNEAQ. Here the CDR3 DNA reads TGTGCCAGCAGCTTATCACTAATCCGGCGTTATAAAGAGACCCAGTACTTC. It specifies CASSLSLIRRYKETQYF.

The CDR3 region is CSARVGGIRANVLTF. CDR3 in DNA: TGCAGTGCTAGAGTTGGAGGGATCAGGGCCAACGTCCTGACTTTC. This sequence joins TRBV20-1 and TRBJ2-6, with D perhaps matching TRBD2 (6 bases). The CDR3 length is 15 residues. Trimming removed 1 base at V and 5 bases at J, with 12 bases between. Germline V lookup: CDR1 DFQATT, CDR2 SNEGSKA (reference sequence).

This clonotype was observed many times. The J gene is TRBJ1-5, the V gene TRBV12-3 or TRBV12-4; 8 bases agree with TRBD1. Trimming removed 5 bases from V and 1 base from J; junction bases left unmatched: 1. This CDR3 has 14 residues. Here the CDR3 DNA reads TGTGCCAGCAGTCGGACAGGGAGCAATCAGCCCCAGCATTTT. It yields the protein CASSRTGSNQPQHF.

This clonotype was seen more than once but under ten times. The J gene is TRBJ2-2, the V gene TRBV3-1; D gene unclear. V dropped 1 base and J dropped 7 bases, with 7 bases sitting between them. CDR3 length: 13 residues. The germline V gene encodes CDR1 LGHDT and CDR2 YNNKEL (reference sequence). In DNA form, the CDR3 reads TGTGCCAGCAGCCAAGTTATTATCGGGGAGCTGTTTTTT. This sequence encodes CASSQVIIGELFF.

This clonotype was seen at least ten times. This chain links TRBV7-2 with TRBJ2-1; TRBD1 matches 7 bases. V dropped 1 base and J dropped 8; count of bases not matched to a gene: 2. Looked up from germline, CDR1 is SGHTA and CDR2 is FQGNSA. The CDR3 extends over 13 amino acids. The CDR3 DNA is TGTGCCAGCAGCTTAGGACAGGGAGATGAGCAGTTCTTC. Amino acid sequence: CASSLGQGDEQFF.

This clonotype appeared a single time. The chain links TRBV2 to TRBJ2-7; 9 positions match TRBD2. The CDR3 is 16 amino acids. In germline, CDR1 is SNHLY, CDR2 FYNNEI. V was pared by 3 bases and J by 3 bases, with 9 bases of the junction left unmatched. This chain's CDR3 is CASSEGVAGVLYEQYF. CDR3 in DNA: TGTGCCAGCAGTGAGGGAGTAGCGGGGGTGCTCTACGAGCAGTACTTC.